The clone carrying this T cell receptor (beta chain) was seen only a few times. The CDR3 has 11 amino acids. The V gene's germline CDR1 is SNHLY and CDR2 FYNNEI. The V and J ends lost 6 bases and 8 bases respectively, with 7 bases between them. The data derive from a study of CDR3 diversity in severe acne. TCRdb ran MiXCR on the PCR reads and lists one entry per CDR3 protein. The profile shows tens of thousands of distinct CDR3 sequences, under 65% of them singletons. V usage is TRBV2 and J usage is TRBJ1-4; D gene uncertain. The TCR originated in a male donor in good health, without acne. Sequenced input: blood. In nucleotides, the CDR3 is TGTGCCAGCAGATTGGGGGAAAAACTGTTTTTT. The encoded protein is CASRLGEKLFF.